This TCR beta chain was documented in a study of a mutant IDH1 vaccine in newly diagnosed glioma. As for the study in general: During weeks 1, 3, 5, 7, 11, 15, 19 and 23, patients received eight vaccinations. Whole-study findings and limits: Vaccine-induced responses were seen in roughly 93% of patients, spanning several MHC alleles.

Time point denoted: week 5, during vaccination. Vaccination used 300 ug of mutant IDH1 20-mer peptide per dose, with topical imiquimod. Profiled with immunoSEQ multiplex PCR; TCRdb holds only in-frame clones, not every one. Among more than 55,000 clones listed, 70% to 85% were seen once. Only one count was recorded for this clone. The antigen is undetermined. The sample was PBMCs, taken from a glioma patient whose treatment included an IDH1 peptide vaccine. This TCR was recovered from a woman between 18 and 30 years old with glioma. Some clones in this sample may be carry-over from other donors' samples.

CDR3 in amino acids: CASSLDGENTEAFF. CDR3 coding DNA: TGTGCCAGCAGCTTAGACGGCGAGAACACTGAAGCTTTCTTT. The chain employs TRBV7-9 and TRBJ1-1; D unresolved. The CDR3 extends over 14 amino acids. Per germline, CDR1 SEHNR and CDR2 FQNEAQ (reference sequence). V was trimmed by 1 base and J by 1 base, leaving 7 bases between them.